One sample yielded the 17 T cell receptor beta chains listed below, sequenced in a study of post-analysis software for immune sequencing data. Whole-study results and caveats: Patients had higher frequencies than controls of five or six TRBV segments, including TRBV5-6, TRBV5-1 and TRBV20-1.

Their antigen targets remain unknown. Incorporated into the TCR beta cDNA libraries were unique molecular identifiers, which served to reduce PCR and sequencing biases. TCRdb used MiXCR to reprocess the PCR reads, holding one entry per CDR3 protein. The table shows roughly 730,000 distinct CDR3 sequences, with roughly 27% occurring only once. The specimen sequenced was blood. These receptors all come from a girl aged 10 to 17 with multiple sclerosis.

V and J are TRBV28 and TRBJ2-3, with 8 bases lining up with TRBD2. Germline CDR1 MDHEN, CDR2 SYDVKM. The J segment lost 1 base and the V segment lost 7 bases, leaving 10 bases of the junction unmatched. The CDR3 spans 16 residues. CDR3 nucleotide sequence: TGTGCCAGCAATTCATTCGGGCGGGGGGGCACAGATACGCAGTATTTT. This translates into CASNSFGRGGTDTQYF.

The chain joins TRBV28 to TRBJ2-7; 7 positions match TRBD2. Germline CDR1 and CDR2: MDHEN and SYDVKM. The V gene end was trimmed by 8 bases and the J gene end by 2 bases; junction bases not matched to a gene: 6. This CDR3 has 13 residues. CDR3 amino acids: CASGRESPYEQYF. The CDR3 DNA sequence: TGTGCCAGCGGGCGGGAGTCCCCCTACGAGCAGTACTTC.

The chain has TRBV20-1 and TRBJ2-5; D is possibly TRBD2 (5 bases). From germline, CDR1 is DFQATT and CDR2 SNEGSKA (reference sequence). There are 12 residues in the CDR3. V was pared by 3 bases and J by 3 bases, with 8 bases between. The CDR3 DNA reads TGCAGTGCTAGCCCAGCGGAAGAGACCCAGTACTTC. Its protein product is CSASPAEETQYF.

This clonotype was counted a few times. The chain joins TRBV10-2 to TRBJ2-1; possible D gene TRBD2, 6 bases. The ends were cut back, 4 bases at V and 2 bases at J, with 12 bases in the middle. The CDR3 totals 15 residues. Germline V gene sequence: CDR1 WSHSY, CDR2 SAAADI. CDR3: CASSGWGEPYNEQFF. CDR3 coding DNA: TGCGCCAGCAGTGGGTGGGGGGAACCCTACAATGAGCAGTTCTTC.

The genes are TRBV10-3 and TRBJ2-3, with D perhaps matching TRBD1 or TRBD2 (5 bases each). Germline values: CDR1 ENHRY, CDR2 SYGVKD. V lost 8 bases and J 6 bases, leaving 21 bases between the germline ends. The CDR3 covers 15 residues. The CDR3 region is CAIDRGPSAIDTQYF. CDR3 bases: TGTGCCATCGACCGGGGACCTTCGGCCATTGATACGCAGTATTTT.

The chain employs TRBV20-1 and TRBJ1-6; D is uncertain. V was cut by 2 bases and J by 8 bases, with 10 bases left in between. Germline CDR1 reads DFQATT; CDR2 reads SNEGSKA (reference sequence). This CDR3 has 13 amino acids. CDR3 amino acids: CSARFQSDSPLHF. CDR3 nucleotide sequence: TGCAGTGCTAGATTCCAGTCGGATTCACCCCTCCACTTT.

This clonotype was seen more than once but under ten times. In DNA form, the CDR3 reads TGCGCCAGCAGTTGGGAGGGCCGAGGAGATACGCAGTATTTT. Translating gives CASSWEGRGDTQYF. The rearrangement links TRBV5-1 to TRBJ2-3, with TRBD2 matching over 7 bases. Looked up from germline, CDR1 is SGHRS and CDR2 is YFSETQ. The CDR3 sequence is 14 residues long. Losses at the gene ends were 5 bases for V and 5 bases for J; bases not matched to a gene: 8. Drawing the rest from reference TRBV5-1 and TRBJ2-3, the complete variable domain is KAGVTQTPRYLIKTRGQQVTLSCSPISGHRSVSWYQQTPGQGLQFLFEYFSETQRNKGNFPGRFSGRQFSNSRSEMNVSTLELGDSALYLCASSWEGRGDTQYFGPGTRLTVL.

This clonotype was counted many times. The CDR3 loop reads CASSFRDGYTDTQYF. In DNA form, the CDR3 reads TGTGCCAGCAGCTTCCGGGACGGATACACAGATACGCAGTATTTT. The chain combines TRBV7-9 with TRBJ2-3, with D perhaps matching TRBD1 or TRBD2 (5 bases each). Germline loops: CDR1 SEHNR, CDR2 FQNEAQ (reference sequence). The CDR3 totals 15 residues. Trimming removed 3 bases at V and 2 bases at J, with 12 bases between.

This clonotype came up a few times. This chain connects TRBV29-1 to TRBJ2-7; D might be TRBD1 (6 bases). This CDR3 comprises 13 residues. Trimming cost V 6 bases and J 2 bases, with 14 bases left between them. Germline V gene data show CDR1 as SQVTM and CDR2 as ANQGSEA. CDR3 sequence (DNA): TGCAGCGTGATACAGGGTGGGGCCTACGAGCAGTACTTC. It translates to CSVIQGGAYEQYF.

This clonotype was picked up a small number of times. The gene calls are TRBV7-9 and TRBJ2-1, with 12 nucleotides matching TRBD2. Looked up from germline, CDR1 is SEHNR and CDR2 is FQNEAQ (reference sequence). There are 17 residues in the CDR3. J lost 6 bases, V lost 4 bases, and 10 bases had no gene match. CDR3 residues: CASSSPRLAGGVNEQFF. In DNA form, the CDR3 reads TGTGCCAGCAGCTCCCCGAGGCTAGCGGGGGGGGTCAATGAGCAGTTCTTC.

This clonotype was recorded many times. The chain joins TRBV5-1 to TRBJ2-6; D is ambiguous. CDR1 is SGHRS, CDR2 YFSETQ, per germline. CDR3 length equals 17 residues. V dropped 0 bases and J dropped 0 bases, with 10 bases sitting between them. The CDR3 loop is CASSLAIRLSGANVLTF. For the CDR3, the DNA is TGCGCCAGCAGCTTGGCCATTCGCCTCTCTGGGGCCAACGTCCTGACTTTC.

This clonotype was seen a handful of times. V and J are TRBV4-3 and TRBJ2-1, with a weak D call TRBD2 (5 bases). The V and J ends lost 0 bases and 10 bases respectively, with 22 bases between them. This CDR3 contains 17 residues. CDR1 LGHNA and CDR2 YSLEER come from the germline V gene. The CDR3 nucleotides read TGCGCCAGCAGCCAAGATAACATGAGACTACAAAAAGGAGAGCAGTTCTTC. Its protein is CASSQDNMRLQKGEQFF.

This clonotype was seen a handful of times. CDR3 bases: TGTGCCAGCAGTGAATTGGCTAGCGGGAGCGGTGAGCAGTTCTTC. It codes for CASSELASGSGEQFF. This rearrangement joins TRBV2 to TRBJ2-1; 10 positions match TRBD2. J was trimmed by 9 bases and V by 2 bases; bases with no gene match: 7. The CDR3 contains 15 residues. Germline assignment: CDR1 SNHLY and CDR2 FYNNEI.

This clonotype was detected many times. The chain is built from TRBV5-8 and TRBJ2-5; 7 bases match TRBD1. The germline V gene encodes CDR1 SGHTS and CDR2 YDEGEE. J gave up 4 bases and V 0 bases, and 3 bases lay outside the gene matches. This CDR3 spans 14 amino acids. CDR3 DNA: TGTGCCAGCAGCTTGGGACAGGGTGTAGAGACCCAGTACTTC. This codes for CASSLGQGVETQYF.

The rearrangement joins TRBV12-3 or TRBV12-4 to TRBJ2-1; TRBD1 or TRBD2 may be the D gene (5 bases each). The CDR3 sequence is 16 residues long. V was shortened by 5 bases and J by 4 bases, with 18 bases between the two germline ends. The chain's CDR3 is CASSPLGDPVYNEQFF. Here the CDR3 DNA reads TGTGCCAGCAGTCCGCTCGGGGACCCCGTTTACAATGAGCAGTTCTTC.

This clonotype occurred a few times. The chain employs TRBV7-2 and TRBJ2-3; 9 bases fit TRBD2. V lost 5 bases and J lost 6; bases outside the gene matches: 12. This CDR3 spans 16 amino acids. CDR1 is SGHTA, CDR2 FQGNSA, per germline. This chain's CDR3 is CASSLPLGAGGDTQYF. The CDR3 DNA follows: TGTGCCAGCAGCCTACCCCTAGGGGCGGGGGGGGATACGCAGTATTTT.

The chain links TRBV5-6 to TRBJ2-7, with D hard to call. The germline V gene encodes CDR1 SGHDT and CDR2 YYEEEE. This CDR3 spans 14 amino acids. The V end was cut by 4 bases, the J end by 4 bases, with 15 bases between. CDR3 bases: TGTGCCAGCAGCCGGATCCGCTTGGCTTACGAGCAGTACTTC. Translating gives CASSRIRLAYEQYF.